This TCR beta chain was retrieved from a study of T-cell reconstitution after alpha-beta-depleted transplantation in children. CDR1 and CDR2 from the germline V gene are SEHNR and FQNEAQ (reference sequence). The V end was cut by 4 bases, the J end by 4 bases, with 8 bases between. The CDR3 is made up of 13 amino acids. This clonotype was observed a handful of times. Unique molecular identifiers were incorporated during preparation of the TCRbeta library. In TCRdb, the PCR reads were re-called with MiXCR into one record per CDR3 protein. Here the sample spans 450,000 to 600,000 distinct CDR3 sequences, about a sixth being singletons.

This material consisted of PBMCs from the stem cell graft donor, taken from the stem cell graft. The TCR sequence derives from a human donor who donated a stem cell graft to a child with acute lymphoblastic leukemia. The J gene is TRBJ1-5, the V gene TRBV7-9; D is unresolved. DNA for the CDR3: TGTGCCAGCAGCTCCCGACTTAATCAGCCCCAGCATTTT. It is translated as CASSSRLNQPQHF.